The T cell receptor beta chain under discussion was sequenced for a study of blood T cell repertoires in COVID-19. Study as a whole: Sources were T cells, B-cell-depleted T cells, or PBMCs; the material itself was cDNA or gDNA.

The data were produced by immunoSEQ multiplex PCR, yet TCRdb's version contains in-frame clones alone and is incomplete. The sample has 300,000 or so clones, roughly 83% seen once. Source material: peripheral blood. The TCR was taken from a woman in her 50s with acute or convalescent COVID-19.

CDR3 in DNA: TGTGCCAGCAGTTTAGGGCAGTTGATTTACAATGAGCAGTTCTTC. Its protein product is CASSLGQLIYNEQFF. The chain has TRBV28 and TRBJ2-1; no firm D call. This CDR3 region has 15 residues. Trimming took 2 bases from V and 4 from J, leaving 12 bases between them. From germline, CDR1 is MDHEN and CDR2 SYDVKM.